The T cell receptor beta chain under discussion was sequenced for a study of neurological immune-mediated disorders. This CDR3 contains 14 residues. Trimming removed 4 bases from V and 7 bases from J; junction bases left unmatched: 8. The V gene's germline CDR1 is SGHRS and CDR2 YFSETQ. This clonotype was picked up many times. In TCRdb, the 5' RACE reads were re-called with MiXCR into one record per CDR3 protein. The profile shows 28,000 or so distinct CDR3 sequences, around 21% of them singletons. The chain carries TRBV5-1 and TRBJ2-4, with TRBD1 matching 7 bases. Input material: PBMCs. This TCR derives from a woman in her sixties in good health. CDR3 sequence: CASSPRQGINIQYF. CDR3 coding DNA: TGCGCCAGCAGCCCGAGACAGGGAATTAACATTCAGTACTTC.